These 21 T cell receptor beta chains originate from one sample sequenced in a study of T-cell memory formation after mild COVID-19. TCRdb re-analysed the 5' RACE reads in MiXCR, keeping a single row per CDR3 protein. Found here are about 500,000 distinct CDR3 sequences, around 20% of them singletons; the top ten hold under 15%. Sequenced sample: PBMCs or a T cell subset sorted from them (not recorded which). These TCRs come from an adult woman who had mild COVID-19 (a few samples of this study predate the infection). Cell type and time point are not known.

Written as DNA, the CDR3 is TGTGCCAGCAGCGGGAGGGACACTCACAATGAGCAGTTCTTC. Its translation: CASSGRDTHNEQFF. The chain joins TRBV9 to TRBJ2-1; possibly TRBD1 or TRBD2 for D (6 bases each). This CDR3 spans 14 amino acids. CDR1 and CDR2 from the germline V gene are SGDLS and YYNGEE. The V end was cut by 3 bases, the J end by 5 bases, with 12 bases between. Full variable domain (rest looked up from reference TRBV9 and TRBJ2-1): DSGVTQTPKHLITATGQRVTLRCSPRSGDLSVYWYQQSLDQGLQFLIQYYNGEERAKGNILERFSAQQFPDLHSELNLSSLELGDSALYFCASSGRDTHNEQFFGPGTRLTVL.

This clonotype turned up a few times. J is TRBJ2-2 and V is TRBV2; D is possibly TRBD1 or TRBD2 (5 bases each). Germline V gives CDR1 SNHLY, CDR2 FYNNEI. The germline V and J ends were trimmed by 7 bases and 0 bases, with 9 bases remaining between them. The CDR3 loop spans 14 amino acids. CDR3 residues: CASKSGPNTGELFF. In nucleotides, the CDR3 is TGTGCCAGCAAATCGGGACCGAACACCGGGGAGCTGTTTTTT.

The chain joins TRBV15 to TRBJ2-5, with 11 bases lining up with TRBD2. This CDR3 contains 17 residues. The trim removed 5 bases at V and 2 bases at J, leaving 10 bases unmatched. Per the germline V gene, CDR1 is LNHNV and CDR2 is YYDKDF (reference sequence). The CDR3, as DNA: TGTGCCACCAGCCCCAGGTCGGGACTAGCGGTACAAGAGACCCAGTACTTC. This translates into CATSPRSGLAVQETQYF.

This sequence joins TRBV24-1 and TRBJ2-1; D not resolved. Germline values: CDR1 KGHDR, CDR2 SFDVKD. Trimming removed 4 bases at V and 8 bases at J, with 17 bases between. The CDR3 totals 15 residues. The CDR3 region has the DNA TGTGCCACCAGTGACTTGTACAGAGGTTTAGATGAGCAGTTCTTC. It translates to CATSDLYRGLDEQFF.

The V and J genes are TRBV19 and TRBJ1-1; TRBD1 matches at 8 bases. Germline trimming cut 9 bases from V and 4 bases from J; bases unmatched to any gene: 7. The CDR3 is 13 amino acids. Germline CDR1 and CDR2: LNHDA and SQIVND (reference sequence). CDR3 DNA: TGTGCCAGCGTGACAGGGGTCGGCACTGAAGCTTTCTTT. Protein: CASVTGVGTEAFF.

The chain uses TRBV30 and TRBJ2-7, with TRBD1 matching 9 bases. The CDR3 extends over 13 amino acids. Per the germline V gene, CDR1 is GTSNPN and CDR2 is SVGIG (reference sequence). The V segment lost 0 bases and the J segment 3 bases; nucleotides outside the gene matches: 0. As DNA, the CDR3 is TGTGCCTGGAGTGTGACAGGGGGCTACGAGCAGTACTTC. Its protein is CAWSVTGGYEQYF.

The chain is built from TRBV29-1 and TRBJ2-1; D uncertain. This CDR3 region has 13 residues. V lost 2 bases to trimming and J lost 7 bases, with 12 bases between them. Germline CDR1 reads SQVTM; CDR2 reads ANQGSEA. The CDR3, as DNA: TGCAGCGTTGAACGGGCTATGGGGAATGAGCAGTTCTTC. It specifies CSVERAMGNEQFF.

This clonotype appeared a few times. This clone may be a read error of a much larger clone one base away. The rearrangement joins TRBV3-1 to TRBJ2-6, with TRBD1 identical over 8 bases. The CDR3 contains 14 residues. Germline V lookup: CDR1 LGHDT, CDR2 YNNKEL (reference sequence). V was clipped by 6 bases and J by 2 bases; unmatched bases: 0. The CDR3 DNA sequence: TGTGCCAGCAGACAGGGGGCTGGGGCCAACGTCCTGACTTTC. Encoded protein: CASRQGAGANVLTF.

The chain links TRBV20-1 to TRBJ2-5; 9 bases are shared with TRBD1. V shed 1 base and J 7 bases; nucleotides not matched to a gene: 1. The CDR3 contains 12 residues. Germline V CDR1 and CDR2: DFQATT, SNEGSKA (reference sequence). CDR3 sequence reads: CSARVQGATQYF. DNA for the CDR3: TGCAGTGCTAGAGTACAGGGGGCGACCCAGTACTTC.

V gene TRBV7-8 combines with J gene TRBJ1-6, with 9 bases fitting TRBD1. This CDR3 contains 15 residues. Germline V gene sequence: CDR1 SGHVS, CDR2 FQNEAQ. The junction had 9 bases not matched to a gene; V was cut back by 5 bases and J by 10 bases. CDR3 protein: CASSPRGQGSSPLHF. In nucleotides, the CDR3 is TGTGCCAGCAGCCCCCGGGGACAGGGAAGCTCACCCCTCCACTTT. Based on the CDR3 plus reference TRBV7-8 and TRBJ1-6, the full variable domain is GAGVSQSPRYKVAKRGQDVALRCDPISGHVSLFWYQQALGQGPEFLTYFQNEAQLDKSGLPSDRFFAERPEGSVSTLKIQRTQQEDSAVYLCASSPRGQGSSPLHFGNGTRLTVT.

The sample holds many counts of this clonotype. V is TRBV5-1 and J is TRBJ1-4, with TRBD1 identical over 9 bases. With V trimmed by 0 bases and J by 8 bases, 8 bases remained unmatched. Germline loops: CDR1 SGHRS, CDR2 YFSETQ. This CDR3 is built from 16 residues. In nucleotides, the CDR3 is TGCGCCAGCAGCTTGGCCAAGACAGGGGGGAACGAAAAACTGTTTTTT. Translation gives CASSLAKTGGNEKLFF.

The chain employs TRBV19 and TRBJ2-1, with 9 bases that match TRBD1. This CDR3 contains 14 residues. Germline values: CDR1 LNHDA, CDR2 SQIVND (reference sequence). The V segment lost 5 bases and the J segment 12 bases; nucleotides outside the gene matches: 11. The CDR3 protein is CASSASALTGGQFF. The CDR3 region has the DNA TGTGCCAGTAGTGCCTCCGCCCTGACAGGGGGGCAGTTCTTC. Drawing the rest from reference TRBV19 and TRBJ2-1, the complete variable domain is DGGITQSPKYLFRKEGQNVTLSCEQNLNHDAMYWYRQDPGQGLRLIYYSQIVNDFQKGDIAEGYSVSREKKESFPLTVTSAQKNPTAFYLCASSASALTGGQFFGPGTRLTVL.

This clonotype was detected a few times. The rearrangement links TRBV2 to TRBJ2-3, with TRBD2 matching 11 bases. The CDR3 spans 15 residues. CDR1 and CDR2 (germline): SNHLY, FYNNEI. V lost 7 bases to trimming and J lost 6 bases; unmatched junction nucleotides: 9. Here the CDR3 reads CASIPRLAGTDTQYF. The CDR3 DNA reads as TGTGCCAGCATCCCCCGACTAGCGGGGACTGATACGCAGTATTTT.

This clonotype was counted between two and nine times. The J gene is TRBJ2-2, the V gene TRBV27; D is unclear. With 4 bases removed from V and 4 bases from J, the gap between germline ends came to 13 bases. The CDR3 is made up of 15 amino acids. CDR1 and CDR2 (germline): MNHEY, SMNVEV (reference sequence). This CDR3 reads CASSSALSGTGELFF. The DNA for the CDR3 is TGTGCCAGCAGTTCGGCACTATCGGGCACCGGGGAGCTGTTTTTT.

This clonotype was detected many times. The gene calls are TRBV5-5 and TRBJ2-7; D is uncertain. The V gene lost 2 bases and the J gene lost 1 base, with 10 bases spanning the gap. Germline CDR1 and CDR2: SGHKS and YYEKEE (reference sequence). This CDR3 spans 14 amino acids. This CDR3 reads CASSLGRVSYEQYF. Written as DNA, the CDR3 is TGTGCCAGCAGCTTAGGACGGGTATCCTACGAGCAGTACTTC.

The chain joins TRBV3-1 to TRBJ2-4; D gene uncertain. Germline V gene data show CDR1 as LGHDT and CDR2 as YNNKEL (reference sequence). V was pared by 0 bases and J by 0 bases, with 18 bases between. The length of the CDR3 is 19 residues. The CDR3 bases are TGTGCCAGCAGCCAAGATCCGGTAGGGCTCCTTAAAGCCAAAAACATTCAGTACTTC. This gives the protein CASSQDPVGLLKAKNIQYF. Supplemented by reference TRBV3-1 and TRBJ2-4, the full variable domain reads DTAVSQTPKYLVTQMGNDKSIKCEQNLGHDTMYWYKQDSKKFLKIMFSYNNKELIINETVPNRFSPKSPDKAHLNLHINSLELGDSAVYFCASSQDPVGLLKAKNIQYFGAGTRLSVL.

The genes are TRBV7-8 and TRBJ1-2; D gene ambiguous. From germline, CDR1 is SGHVS and CDR2 FQNEAQ. V lost 0 bases and J lost 6, with 17 bases in between. The CDR3 consists of 16 residues. The CDR3 sequence is CASSLAYRPAGDGYTF. Written as DNA, the CDR3 is TGTGCCAGCAGCTTAGCGTACCGTCCGGCAGGAGATGGCTACACCTTC.

In DNA form, the CDR3 reads TGTGCCTGGGTTCCGACAGGCCACAATGAGCAGTTCTTC. This translates into CAWVPTGHNEQFF. V usage is TRBV30 and J usage is TRBJ2-1, with D possibly TRBD1 on 6 matching bases. V lost 5 bases, J lost 5 bases, and 13 bases lay in between. The CDR3 totals 13 residues. CDR1 and CDR2 from the germline V gene are GTSNPN and SVGIG (reference sequence).

The chain recombines TRBV12-3 or TRBV12-4 with TRBJ2-3; TRBD2 matches at 9 bases. The CDR3 consists of 17 residues. Germline trimming cut 0 bases from V and 4 bases from J; bases unmatched to any gene: 8. The CDR3 spells CASSLALAGRGADTQYF. CDR3 coding DNA: TGTGCCAGCAGTTTAGCCCTAGCGGGAAGGGGAGCAGATACGCAGTATTTT.

The chain has TRBV7-2 and TRBJ2-7; D is undetermined. Trimming took off 6 bases at V and 2 bases at J, with 17 bases between the two ends. The CDR3 is made up of 15 amino acids. The germline V gene encodes CDR1 SGHTA and CDR2 FQGNSA. CDR3 in amino acids: CASSLLAEHPYEQYF. The CDR3, as DNA: TGTGCCAGCAGTCTACTGGCGGAGCACCCCTACGAGCAGTACTTC. Variable domain in full (rest from reference TRBV7-2 and TRBJ2-7): GAGVSQSPSNKVTEKGKDVELRCDPISGHTALYWYRQSLGQGLEFLIYFQGNSAPDKSGLPSDRFSAERTGGSVSTLTIQRTQQEDSAVYLCASSLLAEHPYEQYFGPGTRLTVT.

The chain couples TRBV3-1 to TRBJ2-7; 11 nucleotides align to TRBD2. Germline lookup yields CDR1 LGHDT and CDR2 YNNKEL (reference sequence). This CDR3 is 16 amino acids long. With V trimmed by 4 bases and J by 0 bases, 5 bases remained unmatched. The CDR3: CASSLWTSGLSYEQYF. The CDR3 nucleotides are TGTGCCAGCAGCCTTTGGACTAGCGGGCTCTCCTACGAGCAGTACTTC.